The 8 T cell receptor beta chains in this list originate from one sample, sequenced in a study of T cell repertoires in cytomegalovirus infection. TCRdb analysed the reads with MiXCR anew, one entry per CDR3 protein. The data hold 210,000 or so distinct CDR3 sequences, with 6.5% observed a single time. Sequenced: PBMCs. These receptors came from a human donor in good health (CMV status not recorded). Some clones in this sample may be carry-over from other donors' samples.

This clonotype has ten or more counts. The rearrangement uses TRBV4-1 and TRBJ1-1; D might be TRBD1 (6 bases). Trimming removed 2 bases from V and 0 bases from J, with 13 bases in between. CDR1 MGHRA and CDR2 YSYEKL come from the germline V gene. The CDR3 spans 16 residues. In nucleotides, the CDR3 is TGCGCCAGCAGCCAAATCGGGGCAGGGGTGAACACTGAAGCTTTCTTT. It encodes CASSQIGAGVNTEAFF.

In this sample, this clonotype turned up many times. This sequence joins TRBV7-2 and TRBJ1-5; 10 nucleotides line up with TRBD1. J lost 1 base, V lost 3 bases, and 18 bases had no gene match. The CDR3 sequence is 21 residues long. In germline, CDR1 is SGHTA, CDR2 FQGNSA. The CDR3 sequence is CASSLGEGIPGQGRSNQPQHF. In DNA form, the CDR3 reads TGTGCCAGCAGCTTGGGAGAAGGTATACCGGGACAGGGGCGCAGCAATCAGCCCCAGCATTTT.

This clonotype showed up many times. The rearrangement links TRBV11-2 to TRBJ2-1, with D unclear. Germline CDR1 SGHAT, CDR2 FQNNGV. This CDR3 has 13 amino acids. With 1 base removed from V and 8 bases from J, the gap between germline ends came to 9 bases. This chain's CDR3 is CASSLGGRDEQFF. In nucleotides, the CDR3 is TGTGCCAGCAGCTTAGGGGGAAGGGATGAGCAGTTCTTC. The whole variable domain, filled in from reference TRBV11-2 and TRBJ2-1, reads EAGVAQSPRYKIIEKRQSVAFWCNPISGHATLYWYQQILGQGPKLLIQFQNNGVVDDSQLPKDRFSAERLKGVDSTLKIQPAKLEDSAVYLCASSLGGRDEQFFGPGTRLTVL.

The chain combines TRBV7-6 with TRBJ1-2, with D possibly being TRBD1 (5 bases). V lost 5 bases, J lost 7 bases, and 20 bases lay in between. Per germline, CDR1 SGHVS and CDR2 FNYEAQ. The CDR3 spans 15 residues. CDR3 sequence: CASSAPVGGGGGYTF. The CDR3 bases are TGTGCCAGCAGCGCACCAGTCGGTGGGGGGGGTGGCTACACCTTC. The full variable domain, in which reference TRBV7-6 and TRBJ1-2 provide the parts outside the CDR3, is GAGVSQSPRYKVTKRGQDVALRCDPISGHVSLYWYRQALGQGPEFLTYFNYEAQQDKSGLPNDRFSAERPEGSISTLTIQRTEQRDSAMYRCASSAPVGGGGGYTFGSGTRLTVV.

This clonotype was counted ten times or more. The rearrangement uses TRBV20-1 and TRBJ1-6; D may be TRBD1 (5 bases). Germline assignment: CDR1 DFQATT and CDR2 SNEGSKA (reference sequence). CDR3 length equals 16 residues. The ends were cut back, 6 bases at V and 7 bases at J, with 22 bases in the middle. The CDR3 protein is CSAPVGGVGGNSPLHF. The CDR3 region has the DNA TGCAGTGCGCCAGTGGGAGGGGTAGGTGGCAATTCACCCCTCCACTTT.

This clonotype occurred many times. This chain connects TRBV6-2 or TRBV6-3 to TRBJ2-7; D may be TRBD1 (5 bases). The CDR3 is 12 residues long. V lost 4 bases and J lost 6, with 10 bases in between. The V gene's germline CDR1 is MNHEY and CDR2 SVGEGT. DNA for the CDR3: TGTGCCAGCAGTTCCAGGGTAGGCGAGCAGTACTTC. This gives the protein CASSSRVGEQYF.

This clonotype was seen ten or more times. V and J are TRBV20-1 and TRBJ2-1; 11 bases agree with TRBD2. Germline V lookup: CDR1 DFQATT, CDR2 SNEGSKA (reference sequence). This CDR3 region has 14 residues. The J segment lost 5 bases and the V segment lost 5 bases, leaving 5 bases of the junction unmatched. The CDR3 sequence is CSAPSGGSDNEQFF. In nucleotides, the CDR3 is TGCAGTGCTCCTAGCGGGGGGTCGGACAATGAGCAGTTCTTC.

This clonotype has a count of ten or more. This chain's CDR3 is CAISESPRSDGYTF. CDR3 nucleotide sequence: TGTGCCATCAGTGAGTCTCCGAGGTCGGATGGCTACACCTTC. The chain combines TRBV10-3 with TRBJ1-2, with unresolved D. Germline V gene lookup returns CDR1 ENHRY and CDR2 SYGVKD. The V end lost 0 bases, the J end lost 6 bases, and 11 bases lay between the germline ends. The CDR3 is made up of 14 amino acids.